This T cell receptor (beta chain) was sequenced in a study of response to subunit inactivated influenza vaccine. MiXCR, run by TCRdb on the RT-PCR reads, gives a single entry per CDR3 protein. The sample gives approximately 700,000 distinct CDR3 sequences, roughly 13% of which show up once; 5.5% to 8% is in the top ten. General study findings and limits: The authors proposed limited new T cell recruitment per seasonal influenza vaccination.

Germline values: CDR1 SGDLS, CDR2 YYNGEE. The CDR3 length is 14 residues. V trimming: 3 bases; J trimming: 6 bases; junction bases outside the gene matches: 3. This clonotype occurred once. The antigen remains unidentified. The chain has TRBV9 and TRBJ2-1; 10 positions agree with TRBD1. This clonotype originated in a man aged 50-59 years who received an inactivated influenza vaccine. Sequenced here: PBMCs from blood, sampled 14 days before vaccination. The CDR3 spells CASSETGGINEQFF. DNA of the CDR3: TGTGCCAGCAGCGAGACAGGGGGCATCAATGAGCAGTTCTTC. The whole variable domain, remainder taken from reference TRBV9 and TRBJ2-1, is DSGVTQTPKHLITATGQRVTLRCSPRSGDLSVYWYQQSLDQGLQFLIQYYNGEERAKGNILERFSAQQFPDLHSELNLSSLELGDSALYFCASSETGGINEQFFGPGTRLTVL.